This T cell receptor beta chain was recovered during a study of blood T cells in healthy people across ages. Study at large: Template switching recovered approximately one barcoded beta molecule for every two T cells.

In germline, CDR1 is MNHEY, CDR2 SMNVEV (reference sequence). Unmatched junction bases numbered 10, after V lost 6 bases and J lost 4 bases. This CDR3 is 15 amino acids long. The authors ran a second PCR of about 6 to 11 cycles using a sample-barcoded 5' primer and a J-beta primer mix. TCRdb reanalysed the 5' RACE reads using MiXCR and keeps one entry per CDR3 protein. The table has around 1.5 million distinct CDR3 sequences, roughly a third seen once. The sequence was obtained from a woman in her twenties or thirties in good health. The V gene is TRBV27, the J gene TRBJ1-1, with 8 bases that match TRBD1. What was sequenced was blood. In DNA, the CDR3 is TGTGCCAGCAGCCCGACAGGGGCCTACCGCACTGAAGCTTTCTTT. Protein: CASSPTGAYRTEAFF.